These 24 T cell receptor beta chains share one sample of origin, sequenced in a study of Tregs in tolerant kidney transplant recipients. Measured with immunoSEQ multiplex PCR; TCRdb has only the in-frame clones, and not every one. The sample totals fewer than 35,000 clones. Sequencing was performed on CD8+ T cells from blood, taken before the transplant. All receptors derive from a human donor who received a combined kidney and bone marrow transplant.

Details on this clone: The CDR3 end lies 3 residues beyond the end of the read and is filled in from the germline J gene. The genes are TRBV13 and TRBJ2-7, with D perhaps TRBD1 (5 bases). V lost 1 base and J 6 bases, leaving 7 bases between the germline ends. This CDR3 contains 12 residues. Germline CDR1 PRHDT, CDR2 FYEKMQ (reference sequence). CDR3 sequence: CASSLAQGEQYF. The CDR3 DNA, read in part, is TGTGCCAGCAGCTTAGCCCAGGGCGAG.

Comment on this clone: The read finishes 3 residues shy of the CDR3 end, and the germline J gene is used to complete it. This chain joins TRBV6-2 or TRBV6-3 and TRBJ2-2, with D possibly TRBD2 on 6 matching bases. V shed 4 bases and J shed 6 bases, with 12 bases lying between them. The CDR3 has 14 amino acids. Germline CDR1 is MNHEY and CDR2 is SVGEGT. The CDR3 protein is CASSWTWEAGELFF. The CDR3 DNA, read in part, is TGTGCCAGCAGTTGGACATGGGAGGCCGGGGAG.

With respect to this clone: The CDR3 is cut off 3 residues early in the read; its end comes from the germline J gene. The V and J genes are TRBV28 and TRBJ1-1, with D perhaps matching TRBD1 (6 bases). CDR3 length equals 15 residues. CDR1 MDHEN and CDR2 SYDVKM come from the germline V gene. The CDR3: CASSQRQAGRAEAFF. CDR3 DNA, as far as it was read: TGTGCCAGCAGTCAGCGACAGGCTGGTCGGGCAGAA.

In regard to this clone: The observed sequence ends 3 residues before the CDR3 terminus, with the missing tail filled in from the germline J gene. Additional DNA sequences in this sample encode the identical CDR3. The chain couples TRBV7-2 to TRBJ2-1; 10 nucleotides match TRBD1. V dropped 9 bases and J dropped 4; count of bases not matched to a gene: 9. The CDR3 extends over 15 amino acids. Germline lookup yields CDR1 SGHTA and CDR2 FQGNSA. CDR3 protein: CASSHPGQGYNEQFF. The CDR3 bases that were read are TGTGCCAGTAGCCACCCGGGACAGGGGTACAATGAG.

Details on this clone: The read terminates 3 residues before the CDR3 end, so the remaining end is supplied by the germline J gene. This chain connects TRBV7-2 to TRBJ2-7, with TRBD2 identical over 11 bases. The CDR3 covers 14 residues. The J segment lost 5 bases and the V segment lost 4 bases, leaving 4 bases of the junction unmatched. The germline V gene encodes CDR1 SGHTA and CDR2 FQGNSA. The CDR3 DNA, read in part, is TGTGCCAGCAGCTCGATAGCGGGGGGGAACGAG. Translating it yields CASSSIAGGNE. The full CDR3 protein reads CASSSIAGGNEQYF. The full variable domain, rest sourced from reference TRBV7-2 and TRBJ2-7, is GAGVSQSPSNKVTEKGKDVELRCDPISGHTALYWYRQSLGQGLEFLIYFQGNSAPDKSGLPSDRFSAERTGGSVSTLTIQRTQQEDSAVYLCASSSIAGGNEQYFGPGTRLTVT.

As to this clone: The read ends 3 residues shy of where the CDR3 ends; the end is completed using the germline J gene. This rearrangement joins TRBV7-9 to TRBJ1-2; D not certain. The germline V gene has CDR1 SEHNR and CDR2 FQNEAQ (reference sequence). This CDR3 has 14 amino acids. CDR3 sequence reads: CASSPSIGLPGYTF. CDR3 DNA, as far as it was read: TGTGCCAGCAGCCCCTCCATCGGTCTGCCAGGC.

Of note for this clone: The CDR3 is cut off 3 residues early in the read; its end comes from the germline J gene. The chain combines TRBV29-1 with TRBJ2-6; D may be TRBD1 (5 bases). V dropped 1 base and J dropped 2 bases, with 12 bases sitting between them. Germline V gene data show CDR1 as SQVTM and CDR2 as ANQGSEA. The CDR3 length is 16 residues. The CDR3 loop is CSVEGMAGTGANVLTF. The covered CDR3 bases are TGCAGCGTTGAAGGGATGGCAGGGACTGGGGCCAACGTC.

On this clone itself: The read ends 3 residues early relative to the CDR3; the germline J gene fills the gap. The gene calls are TRBV7-9 and TRBJ1-1; D is ambiguous. Per the germline V gene, CDR1 is SEHNR and CDR2 is FQNEAQ (reference sequence). The CDR3 covers 11 residues. This CDR3 reads CASSHQSEAFF. CDR3 DNA (partial): TGTGCCAGCAGCCATCAGTCGGAA.

About this clone: The CDR3 end lies 3 residues beyond the end of the read and is filled in from the germline J gene. The V call is TRBV6-2 or TRBV6-3, the J call TRBJ2-7; D not resolved. The CDR3 runs to 14 residues. V gave up 2 bases and J gave up 0 bases, with 8 bases separating them. CDR1 MNHEY and CDR2 SVGEGT come from the germline V gene. CDR3 region: CASSYIPGSYEQYF. CDR3 DNA (partial): TGTGCCAGCAGTTACATTCCGGGCTCCTACGAG.

As regards this clone: No DNA is shown, since the ends of the CDR3 on it are uncertain; the CDR3 is the one TCRdb lists. The V call is TRBV19, the J call TRBJ1-1. CDR1 and CDR2 (germline): LNHDA, SQIVND (reference sequence). Termini included, the CDR3 measures 20 amino acids. Here the CDR3 reads CASSQLGGNTEAFFEVEAFF.

In regard to this clone: Read coverage stops 3 residues before the CDR3 terminus; the germline J gene supplies the remainder. The chain employs TRBV19 and TRBJ2-2; D possibly corresponds to TRBD1 (7 bases). V was trimmed by 6 bases and J by 6 bases, leaving 20 bases between them. The germline V gene has CDR1 LNHDA and CDR2 SQIVND (reference sequence). CDR3 size: 16 residues. Partial CDR3 DNA: TGTGCCAGTAGCCCGGAGGGCAGGGGGTTGTCCGGGGAG. This translates into CASSPEGRGLSGE. In full, the CDR3 is CASSPEGRGLSGELFF. The full variable domain, in which reference TRBV19 and TRBJ2-2 provide the parts outside the CDR3, is DGGITQSPKYLFRKEGQNVTLSCEQNLNHDAMYWYRQDPGQGLRLIYYSQIVNDFQKGDIAEGYSVSREKKESFPLTVTSAQKNPTAFYLCASSPEGRGLSGELFFGEGSRLTVL.

A remark on this clone: The read ends 3 residues shy of where the CDR3 ends; the end is completed using the germline J gene. The gene calls are TRBV18 and TRBJ1-2; D is uncertain. This CDR3 is 11 amino acids long. CDR1 is KGHSH, CDR2 LQKENI, per germline. The ends were cut back, 3 bases at V and 3 bases at J, with 2 bases in the middle. CDR3 DNA, as far as it was read: TGTGCCAGCTCACCCGACTATGGC. Its protein is CASSPDYG. The whole CDR3 protein reads CASSPDYGYTF.

Turning to this clone: From the germline J gene comes the end of the CDR3, since the read stops 3 residues before it. The chain couples TRBV18 to TRBJ2-1; 8 bases are shared with TRBD1. V lost 6 bases to trimming and J lost 6 bases; unmatched junction nucleotides: 10. The CDR3 contains 15 residues. Germline V lookup: CDR1 KGHSH, CDR2 LQKENI. The sequenced CDR3 bases are TGTGCCAGCTCGAAGAGACAGGGGCGAGGCAATGAG. Its translation: CASSKRQGRGNE. The whole CDR3 protein is CASSKRQGRGNEQFF.

For this clone: The observed sequence ends 3 residues before the CDR3 terminus, with the missing tail filled in from the germline J gene. This chain connects TRBV2 to TRBJ2-1; the match to TRBD2 covers 12 bases. The CDR3 consists of 14 residues. Germline CDR1 is SNHLY and CDR2 is FYNNEI. V shed 4 bases and J 9 bases; nucleotides not matched to a gene: 4. The CDR3 bases that were read are TGTGCCAGCAGTGCGACTAGCGGGAGAGGTGAG. This sequence encodes CASSATSGRGE. The CDR3 as a whole reads CASSATSGRGEQFF. Complete variable domain (other parts from reference TRBV2 and TRBJ2-1): EPEVTQTPSHQVTQMGQEVILRCVPISNHLYFYWYRQILGQKVEFLVSFYNNEISEKSEIFDDQFSVERPDGSNFTLKIRSTKLEDSAMYFCASSATSGRGEQFFGPGTRLTVL.

As for this clone: The missing CDR3 end, 3 residues past where the read stops, is filled in from the germline J gene. The chain combines TRBV6-2 or TRBV6-3 with TRBJ2-1; 7 bases are a match to TRBD2. In germline, CDR1 is MNHEY, CDR2 SVGEGT. The CDR3 extends over 16 amino acids. With 5 bases clipped from V and 0 bases from J, the junction kept 7 bases outside the gene matches. The DNA read from the CDR3 is TGTGCCAGCAGTCCTAGCGGTAGGAGCTCCTACAATGAG. Its protein product is CASSPSGRSSYNE. The complete CDR3 protein is CASSPSGRSSYNEQFF.

As concerns this clone: The sequenced fragment ends 3 residues before the CDR3 boundary, so the rest is inferred from the germline J gene. The chain employs TRBV19 and TRBJ1-1, with TRBD1 identical over 7 bases. CDR1 LNHDA and CDR2 SQIVND come from the germline V gene (reference sequence). This CDR3 comprises 14 residues. The part of the CDR3 DNA that was read is TGTGCCAGTACATACCATGGAGGGGGCCACGGA. Protein product: CASTYHGGGHG. The CDR3 in full is CASTYHGGGHGAFF.

A word on this clone: With the read ending 3 residues before the CDR3 end, the germline J gene is used to fill in that end. The V gene is TRBV6-4, the J gene TRBJ2-7; 7 nucleotides agree with TRBD1. CDR1 is MRHNA, CDR2 SNTAGT, per germline. Trimming removed 10 bases from V and 6 bases from J; junction bases left unmatched: 6. This CDR3 is built from 11 residues. CDR3 DNA (partial): TGTGCCAACACAGGGGCGGTCGAG. Its protein product is CANTGAVE. The full CDR3 reads CANTGAVEQYF.

With respect to this clone: The sequenced fragment ends 3 residues before the CDR3 boundary, so the rest is inferred from the germline J gene. The genes are TRBV5-5 and TRBJ2-5, with a possible D match to TRBD1 (6 bases). V lost 4 bases and J 4 bases, leaving 14 bases between the germline ends. The CDR3 is made up of 14 amino acids. CDR1 is SGHKS, CDR2 YYEKEE, per germline (reference sequence). Partial CDR3 DNA: TGTGCCAGCAGCCCACTCCAGGGGAGAGAGACC. This gives the protein CASSPLQGRET. The whole CDR3 protein reads CASSPLQGRETQYF.

Comment on this clone: The read ends 3 residues early relative to the CDR3; the germline J gene fills the gap. The rearrangement links TRBV20-1 to TRBJ1-1, with no clear D. Germline-derived CDR1 and CDR2 are DFQATT and SNEGSKA (reference sequence). The CDR3 consists of 11 residues. The CDR3 spells CSARDRGLAFF. The CDR3 DNA, read in part, is TGCAGTGCTAGAGATCGTGGACTT.

About this clone: The CDR3 is cut off 3 residues early in the read; its end comes from the germline J gene. The chain is built from TRBV19 and TRBJ2-1; D remains unclear. V lost 7 bases and J 8 bases, leaving 21 bases between the germline ends. CDR3 size: 15 residues. Germline lookup yields CDR1 LNHDA and CDR2 SQIVND (reference sequence). The covered CDR3 bases are TGTGCCAGTACCCAGGTGCACCACCTGCCGGATGAG. It codes for CASTQVHHLPDE. The full CDR3 protein is CASTQVHHLPDEQFF.

Of note for this clone: Read coverage stops 3 residues before the CDR3 terminus; the germline J gene supplies the remainder. The chain joins TRBV13 to TRBJ2-7, with 9 positions matching TRBD1. The germline gives CDR1 PRHDT, CDR2 FYEKMQ (reference sequence). This CDR3 contains 17 residues. V gave up 3 bases and J gave up 2 bases; unmatched junction bases: 11. The sequenced part of the CDR3 DNA is TGTGCCAGCAGCTTCAACAGGGGGCGGTTACCCCCCTACGAG. Encoded protein: CASSFNRGRLPPYE. The CDR3 as a whole reads CASSFNRGRLPPYEQYF.

Remarks on this clone: The read ends 3 residues shy of where the CDR3 ends; the end is completed using the germline J gene. This rearrangement joins TRBV20-1 to TRBJ2-5, with 10 bases aligning to TRBD1. The CDR3 spans 14 residues. In germline, CDR1 is DFQATT, CDR2 SNEGSKA (reference sequence). The V gene end was trimmed by 5 bases and the J gene end by 2 bases; junction bases not matched to a gene: 5. CDR3 bases read: TGCAGTGCTCGACGGGACAGGGGACAAGAGACC. Its protein is CSARRDRGQET. The complete CDR3 sequence is CSARRDRGQETQYF.

As regards this clone: The CDR3 end lies 3 residues beyond the end of the read and is filled in from the germline J gene. The rearrangement links TRBV6-1 to TRBJ1-6; perhaps TRBD1 as D (5 bases). Trimming removed 4 bases at V and 6 bases at J, with 13 bases between. Germline assignment: CDR1 MNHNS and CDR2 SASEGT. The CDR3 totals 15 residues. The covered CDR3 bases are TGTGCCAGCAGTGGGGCGACAGACACTAATTCACCC. Translated, it gives CASSGATDTNSP. The CDR3 in its entirety is CASSGATDTNSPLHF.

With respect to this clone: The read ends 3 residues early relative to the CDR3; the germline J gene fills the gap. This sequence joins TRBV2 and TRBJ1-3; D not certain. This CDR3 contains 14 residues. V lost 6 bases, J lost 7 bases, and 16 bases lay in between. Per the germline V gene, CDR1 is SNHLY and CDR2 is FYNNEI. The CDR3 DNA, read in part, is TGTGCCAGCAGGAGTACGGTGGAGCGTAACACC. This encodes CASRSTVERNT. The whole CDR3 protein is CASRSTVERNTIYF. Full variable domain (missing parts from reference TRBV2 and TRBJ1-3): EPEVTQTPSHQVTQMGQEVILRCVPISNHLYFYWYRQILGQKVEFLVSFYNNEISEKSEIFDDQFSVERPDGSNFTLKIRSTKLEDSAMYFCASRSTVERNTIYFGEGSWLTVV.